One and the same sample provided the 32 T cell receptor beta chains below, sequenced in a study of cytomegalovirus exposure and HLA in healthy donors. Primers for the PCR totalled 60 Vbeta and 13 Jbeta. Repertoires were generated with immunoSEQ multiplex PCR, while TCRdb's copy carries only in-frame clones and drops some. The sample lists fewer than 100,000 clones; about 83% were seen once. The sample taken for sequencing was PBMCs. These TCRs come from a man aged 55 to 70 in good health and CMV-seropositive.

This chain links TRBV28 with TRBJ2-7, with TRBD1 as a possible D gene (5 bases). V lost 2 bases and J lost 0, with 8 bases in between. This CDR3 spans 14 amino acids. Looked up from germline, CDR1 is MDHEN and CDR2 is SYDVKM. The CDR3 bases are TGTGCCAGCAGTTTAGGGGCAGCCTCCTACGAGCAGTACTTC. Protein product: CASSLGAASYEQYF. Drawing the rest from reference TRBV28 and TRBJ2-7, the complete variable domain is DVKVTQSSRYLVKRTGEKVFLECVQDMDHENMFWYRQDPGLGLRLIYFSYDVKMKEKGDIPEGYSVSREKKERFSLILESASTNQTSMYLCASSLGAASYEQYFGPGTRLTVT.

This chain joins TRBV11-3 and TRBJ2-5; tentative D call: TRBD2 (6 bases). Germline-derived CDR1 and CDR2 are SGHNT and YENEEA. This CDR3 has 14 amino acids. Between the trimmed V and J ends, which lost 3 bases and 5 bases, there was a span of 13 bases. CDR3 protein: CASSLGGSSETQYF. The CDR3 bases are TGTGCCAGCAGCTTGGGGGGATCAAGTGAGACCCAGTACTTC.

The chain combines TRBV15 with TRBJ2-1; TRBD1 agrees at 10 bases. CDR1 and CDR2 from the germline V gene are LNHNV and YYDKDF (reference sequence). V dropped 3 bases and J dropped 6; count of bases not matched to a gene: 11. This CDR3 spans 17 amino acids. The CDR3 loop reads CATSRNPRTGGINEQFF. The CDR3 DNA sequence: TGTGCCACCAGCAGGAATCCGAGGACAGGGGGTATCAATGAGCAGTTCTTC.

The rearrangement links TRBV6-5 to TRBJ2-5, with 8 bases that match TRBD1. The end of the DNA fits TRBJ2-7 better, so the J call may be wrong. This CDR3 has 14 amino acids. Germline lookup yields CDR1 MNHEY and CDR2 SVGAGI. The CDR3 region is CASSSRTGIYEQYF. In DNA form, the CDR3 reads TGTGCCAGCAGTTCTCGGACAGGGATCTACGAGCAGTACTTC.

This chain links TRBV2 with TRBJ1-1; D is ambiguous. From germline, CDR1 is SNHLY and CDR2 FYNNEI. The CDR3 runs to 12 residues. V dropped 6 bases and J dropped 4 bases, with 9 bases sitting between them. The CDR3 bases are TGTGCCAGCAGCTCTATGATCACTGAAGCTTTCTTT. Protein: CASSSMITEAFF.

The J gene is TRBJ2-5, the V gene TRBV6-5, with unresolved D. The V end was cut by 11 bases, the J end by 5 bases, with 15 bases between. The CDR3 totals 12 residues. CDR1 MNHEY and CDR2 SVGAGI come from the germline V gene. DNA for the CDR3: TGTGCCGCCGGTCGAACTAAGGAGACCCAGTACTTC. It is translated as CAAGRTKETQYF.

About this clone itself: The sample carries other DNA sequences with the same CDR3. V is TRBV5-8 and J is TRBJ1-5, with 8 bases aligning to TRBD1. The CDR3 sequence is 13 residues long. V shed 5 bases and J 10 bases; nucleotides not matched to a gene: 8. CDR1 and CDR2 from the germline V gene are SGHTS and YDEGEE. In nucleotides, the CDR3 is TGTGCCAGCAGTCCGGACAGGGCTCGCCCCCAGCATTTT. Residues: CASSPDRARPQHF.

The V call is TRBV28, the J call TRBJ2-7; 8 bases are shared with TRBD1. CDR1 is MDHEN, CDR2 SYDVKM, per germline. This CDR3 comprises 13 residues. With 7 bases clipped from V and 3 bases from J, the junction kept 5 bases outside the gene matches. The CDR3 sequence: CASNSDRVYEQYF. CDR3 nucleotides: TGTGCCAGCAACTCGGACAGGGTCTACGAGCAGTACTTC.

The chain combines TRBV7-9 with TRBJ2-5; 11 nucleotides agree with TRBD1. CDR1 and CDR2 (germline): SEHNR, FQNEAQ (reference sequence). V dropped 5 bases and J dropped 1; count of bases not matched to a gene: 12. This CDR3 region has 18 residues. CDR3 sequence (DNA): TGTGCCAGCAGCACCCTCGGACGAGGACAGGGGGCCCAAGAGACCCAGTACTTC. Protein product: CASSTLGRGQGAQETQYF.

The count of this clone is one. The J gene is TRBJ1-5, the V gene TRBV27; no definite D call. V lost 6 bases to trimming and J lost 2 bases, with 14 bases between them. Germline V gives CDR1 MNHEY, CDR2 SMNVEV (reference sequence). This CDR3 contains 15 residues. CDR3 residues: CASRPLGGRNQPQHF. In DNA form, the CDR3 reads TGTGCCAGCAGACCCTTAGGAGGACGCAATCAGCCCCAGCATTTT.

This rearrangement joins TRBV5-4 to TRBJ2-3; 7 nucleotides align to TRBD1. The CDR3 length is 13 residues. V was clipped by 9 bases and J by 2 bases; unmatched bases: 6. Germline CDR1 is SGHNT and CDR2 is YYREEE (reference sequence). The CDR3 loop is CATSDRVTDTQYF. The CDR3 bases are TGTGCCACCTCTGACAGGGTCACAGATACGCAGTATTTT.

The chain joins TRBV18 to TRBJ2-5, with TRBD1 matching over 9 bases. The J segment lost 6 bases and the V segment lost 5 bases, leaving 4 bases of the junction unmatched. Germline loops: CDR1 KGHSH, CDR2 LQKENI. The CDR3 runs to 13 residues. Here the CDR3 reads CASSIQGAKTQYF. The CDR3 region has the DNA TGTGCCAGCTCAATACAGGGGGCAAAGACCCAGTACTTC.

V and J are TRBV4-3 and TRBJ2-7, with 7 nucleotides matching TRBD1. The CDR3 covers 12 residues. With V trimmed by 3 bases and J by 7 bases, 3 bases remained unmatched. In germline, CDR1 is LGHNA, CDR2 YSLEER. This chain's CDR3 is CASSHARGEQYF. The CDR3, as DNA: TGCGCCAGCAGCCATGCCAGGGGGGAGCAGTACTTC.

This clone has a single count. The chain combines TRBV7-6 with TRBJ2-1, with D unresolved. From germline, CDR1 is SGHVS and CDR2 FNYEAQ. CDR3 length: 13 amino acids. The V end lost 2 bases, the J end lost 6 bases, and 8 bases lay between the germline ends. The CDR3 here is CASSLFGSNEQFF. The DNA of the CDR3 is TGTGCCAGCAGCTTATTCGGGTCCAATGAGCAGTTCTTC.

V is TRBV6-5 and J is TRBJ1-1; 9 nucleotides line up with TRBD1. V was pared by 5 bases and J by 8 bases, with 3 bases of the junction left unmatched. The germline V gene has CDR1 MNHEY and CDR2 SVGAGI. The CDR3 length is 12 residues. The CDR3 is CASSRGQGEAFF. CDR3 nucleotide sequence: TGTGCCAGCAGTCGCGGACAGGGGGAAGCTTTCTTT.

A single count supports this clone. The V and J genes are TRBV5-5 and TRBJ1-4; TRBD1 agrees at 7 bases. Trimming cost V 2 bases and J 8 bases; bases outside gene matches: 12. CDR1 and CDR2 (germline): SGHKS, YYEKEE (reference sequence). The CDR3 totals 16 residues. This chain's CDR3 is CASSFYQGGAVEKLFF. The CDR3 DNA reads TGTGCCAGCAGCTTCTATCAAGGGGGCGCCGTGGAAAAACTGTTTTTT.

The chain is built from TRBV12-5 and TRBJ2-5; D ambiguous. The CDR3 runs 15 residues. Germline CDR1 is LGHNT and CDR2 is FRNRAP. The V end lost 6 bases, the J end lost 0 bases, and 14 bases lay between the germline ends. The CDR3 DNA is TGTGCTAGTGGCCCCGGCGGTTCGTACCAAGAGACCCAGTACTTC. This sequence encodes CASGPGGSYQETQYF.

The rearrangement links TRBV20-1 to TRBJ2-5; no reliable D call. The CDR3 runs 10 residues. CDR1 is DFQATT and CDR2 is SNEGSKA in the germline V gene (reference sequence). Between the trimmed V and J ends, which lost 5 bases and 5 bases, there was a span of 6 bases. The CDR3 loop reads CSAHRETQYF. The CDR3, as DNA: TGCAGTGCTCACCGGGAGACCCAGTACTTC.

The CDR3 coding sequence is TGTGCCAGCAGCCCTTCCCGGGCTAGCGGGGGGGCGGGCACAGATACGCAGTATTTT. Translated, it gives CASSPSRASGGAGTDTQYF. The chain recombines TRBV7-9 with TRBJ2-3; 12 nucleotides agree with TRBD2. The J segment lost 1 base and the V segment lost 5 bases, leaving 13 bases of the junction unmatched. Germline V gene lookup returns CDR1 SEHNR and CDR2 FQNEAQ (reference sequence). This CDR3 comprises 19 residues.

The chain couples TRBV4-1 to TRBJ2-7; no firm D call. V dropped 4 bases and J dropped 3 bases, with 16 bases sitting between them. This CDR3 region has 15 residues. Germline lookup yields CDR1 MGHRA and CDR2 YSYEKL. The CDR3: CASSPVPRSGYEQYF. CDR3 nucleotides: TGCGCCAGCAGCCCTGTTCCCCGGTCCGGCTACGAGCAGTACTTC.

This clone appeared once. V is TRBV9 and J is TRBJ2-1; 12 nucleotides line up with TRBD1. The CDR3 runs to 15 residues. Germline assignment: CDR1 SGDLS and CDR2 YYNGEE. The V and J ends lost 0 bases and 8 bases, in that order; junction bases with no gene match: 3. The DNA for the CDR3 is TGTGCCAGCAGCGTAGCGGGACAGGGGGCTCATGAGCAGTTCTTC. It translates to CASSVAGQGAHEQFF.

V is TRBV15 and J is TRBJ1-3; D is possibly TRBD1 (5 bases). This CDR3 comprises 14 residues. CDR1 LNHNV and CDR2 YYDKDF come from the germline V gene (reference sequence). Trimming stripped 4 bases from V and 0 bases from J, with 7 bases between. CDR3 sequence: CATSIGGSGNTIYF. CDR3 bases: TGTGCCACCAGCATCGGGGGCTCTGGAAACACCATATATTTT.

The CDR3: CATSQGGQPQHF. In DNA form, the CDR3 reads TGTGCCACCTCCCAGGGGGGTCAGCCCCAGCATTTT. V and J are TRBV15 and TRBJ1-5; 7 nucleotides line up with TRBD1. The J segment lost 6 bases and the V segment lost 8 bases, leaving 4 bases of the junction unmatched. The CDR3 runs 12 residues. CDR1 is LNHNV, CDR2 YYDKDF, per germline (reference sequence).

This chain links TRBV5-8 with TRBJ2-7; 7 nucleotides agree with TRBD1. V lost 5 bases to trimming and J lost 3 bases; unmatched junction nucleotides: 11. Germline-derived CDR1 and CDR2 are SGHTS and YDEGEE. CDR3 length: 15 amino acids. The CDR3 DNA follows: TGTGCCAGCAGAGAAACGGGGACAGAAATCTACGAGCAGTACTTC. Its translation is CASRETGTEIYEQYF.

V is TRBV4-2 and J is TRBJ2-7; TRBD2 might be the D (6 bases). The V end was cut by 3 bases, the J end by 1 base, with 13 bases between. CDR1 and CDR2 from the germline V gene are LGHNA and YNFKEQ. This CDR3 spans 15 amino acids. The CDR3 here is CASSQEGRGSYEQYF. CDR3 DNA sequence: TGTGCCAGCAGCCAGGAGGGACGCGGTTCCTACGAGCAGTACTTC.

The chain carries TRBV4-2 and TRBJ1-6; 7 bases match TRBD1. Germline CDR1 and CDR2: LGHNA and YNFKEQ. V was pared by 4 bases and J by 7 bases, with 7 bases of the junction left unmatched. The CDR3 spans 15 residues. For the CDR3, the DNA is TGTGCCAGCAGCCCCCCGCAGGGGGTCAATTCACCCCTCCACTTT. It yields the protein CASSPPQGVNSPLHF.

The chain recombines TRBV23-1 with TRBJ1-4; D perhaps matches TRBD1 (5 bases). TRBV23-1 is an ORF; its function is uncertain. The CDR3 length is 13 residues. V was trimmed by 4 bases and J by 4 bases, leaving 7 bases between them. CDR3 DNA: TGCGCCAGCAGTCGGGGGGTTAATGAAAAACTGTTTTTT. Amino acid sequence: CASSRGVNEKLFF.

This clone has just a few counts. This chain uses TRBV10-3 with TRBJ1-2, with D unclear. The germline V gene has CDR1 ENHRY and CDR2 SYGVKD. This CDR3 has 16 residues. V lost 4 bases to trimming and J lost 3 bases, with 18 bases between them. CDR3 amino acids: CAISGAGSGRDYGYTF. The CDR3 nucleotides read TGTGCCATCAGTGGGGCGGGTTCGGGGAGAGACTATGGCTACACCTTC.

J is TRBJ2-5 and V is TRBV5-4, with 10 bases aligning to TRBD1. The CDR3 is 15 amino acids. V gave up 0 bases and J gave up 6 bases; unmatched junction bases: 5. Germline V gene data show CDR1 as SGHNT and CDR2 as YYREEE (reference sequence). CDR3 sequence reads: CASSLGGTGEKTQYF. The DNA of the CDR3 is TGTGCCAGCAGCTTGGGTGGGACAGGGGAGAAGACCCAGTACTTC.

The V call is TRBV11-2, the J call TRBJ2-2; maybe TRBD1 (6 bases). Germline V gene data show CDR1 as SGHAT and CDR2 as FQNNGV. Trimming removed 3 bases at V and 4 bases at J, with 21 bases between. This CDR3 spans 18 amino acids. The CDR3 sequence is CASSLGPGQGKGTGELFF. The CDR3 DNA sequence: TGTGCCAGCAGCTTGGGCCCTGGTCAGGGGAAAGGCACCGGGGAGCTGTTTTTT. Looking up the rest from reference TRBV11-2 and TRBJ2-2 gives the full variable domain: EAGVAQSPRYKIIEKRQSVAFWCNPISGHATLYWYQQILGQGPKLLIQFQNNGVVDDSQLPKDRFSAERLKGVDSTLKIQPAKLEDSAVYLCASSLGPGQGKGTGELFFGEGSRLTVL.

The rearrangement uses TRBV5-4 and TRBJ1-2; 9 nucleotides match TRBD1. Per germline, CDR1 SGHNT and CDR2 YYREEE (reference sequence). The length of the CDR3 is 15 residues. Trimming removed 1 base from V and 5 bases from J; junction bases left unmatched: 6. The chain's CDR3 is CASSLNGQGLYGYTF. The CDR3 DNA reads TGTGCCAGCAGCTTGAATGGACAGGGGCTTTATGGCTACACCTTC. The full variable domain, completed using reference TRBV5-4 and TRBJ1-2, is ETGVTQSPTHLIKTRGQQVTLRCSSQSGHNTVSWYQQALGQGPQFIFQYYREEENGRGNFPPRFSGLQFPNYSSELNVNALELDDSALYLCASSLNGQGLYGYTFGSGTRLTVV.

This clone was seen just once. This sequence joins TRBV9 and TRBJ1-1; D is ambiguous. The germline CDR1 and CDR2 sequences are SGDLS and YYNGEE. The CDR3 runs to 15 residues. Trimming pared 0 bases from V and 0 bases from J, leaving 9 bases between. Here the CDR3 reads CASSVEPSLNTEAFF. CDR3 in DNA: TGTGCCAGCAGCGTAGAACCGAGCCTGAACACTGAAGCTTTCTTT.